These 8 T cell receptor beta chains share one sample of origin, sequenced in a study of shared clonotypes between healthy human individuals. Clones were sequenced by immunoSEQ multiplex PCR, and TCRdb holds only the in-frame ones, with some missing. The repertoire has some 500,000 clones, roughly 95% of them found once; the top ten carry about 0.064%. The sequenced sample was naive CD4+ T cells sorted from blood. Documented subset: CD45RA+ positively selected. Receptor source: a woman under 40 in good health.

J is TRBJ1-5 and V is TRBV18, with 8 bases matching TRBD1. Germline V CDR1 and CDR2: KGHSH, LQKENI. This CDR3 has 17 amino acids. The V gene end was trimmed by 6 bases and the J gene end by 1 base; junction bases not matched to a gene: 11. The CDR3 sequence: CASSPDRGGRSNQPQHF. CDR3 bases: TGTGCCAGCTCTCCAGACAGGGGCGGAAGGAGCAATCAGCCCCAGCATTTT.

In DNA form, the CDR3 reads TGCGCCAGCAGCTTCCAGGGGCGGTCAGATACGCAGTATTTT. This gives the protein CASSFQGRSDTQYF. The chain uses TRBV5-1 and TRBJ2-3; possibly TRBD1 for D (6 bases). Per germline, CDR1 SGHRS and CDR2 YFSETQ. Trimming took off 2 bases at V and 4 bases at J, with 11 bases between the two ends. The CDR3 has 14 amino acids.

The rearrangement links TRBV7-9 to TRBJ2-2; 7 nucleotides align to TRBD2. Losses at the gene ends were 7 bases for V and 7 bases for J; bases not matched to a gene: 15. CDR1 is SEHNR and CDR2 is FQNEAQ in the germline V gene (reference sequence). The CDR3 contains 16 residues. The CDR3 coding sequence is TGTGCCAGCAACGTTCTTCGGACTAGTGGTAACGGGGAGCTGTTTTTT. Protein sequence: CASNVLRTSGNGELFF. The full variable domain, completed using reference TRBV7-9 and TRBJ2-2, is DTGVSQNPRHKITKRGQNVTFRCDPISEHNRLYWYRQTLGQGPEFLTYFQNEAQLEKSRLLSDRFSAERPKGSFSTLEIQRTEQGDSAMYLCASNVLRTSGNGELFFGEGSRLTVL.

In the case of this clone: Germline is not matched at one junction end, which may reflect a read error. This rearrangement joins TRBV7-2 to TRBJ2-1; D remains unclear. In germline, CDR1 is SGHTA, CDR2 FQGNSA. The CDR3 sequence is 13 residues long. The CDR3 spells CASTLRRVNEQFF. CDR3 in DNA: TGTGCCAGCACCTTACGACGGGTCAATGAGCAGTTCTTC.

The V gene is TRBV18, the J gene TRBJ2-7, with no clear D. Trimming shortened V by 3 bases and J by 6 bases, and 15 bases separated the two germline ends. This CDR3 region has 14 residues. Germline loops: CDR1 KGHSH, CDR2 LQKENI. The CDR3 DNA follows: TGTGCCAGCTCACCGACCCCAAGTTTTGCCGAGCAGTACTTC. It is translated as CASSPTPSFAEQYF.

The rearrangement links TRBV7-8 to TRBJ2-1; D not certain. V was cut by 0 bases and J by 1 base, with 4 bases left in between. The length of the CDR3 is 14 residues. CDR1 is SGHVS and CDR2 is FQNEAQ in the germline V gene. CDR3 sequence: CASSLALSYNEQFF. The CDR3 DNA reads as TGTGCCAGCAGCTTAGCGTTATCCTACAATGAGCAGTTCTTC.

This rearrangement joins TRBV27 to TRBJ2-7; 7 nucleotides agree with TRBD2. The CDR3 has 14 residues. After removal of 9 bases from V and 1 base from J, the junction contained 9 bases not matched to a gene. Looked up from germline, CDR1 is MNHEY and CDR2 is SMNVEV (reference sequence). This CDR3 is CASGRGGGSYEQYF. The CDR3 coding sequence is TGTGCCAGTGGCCGAGGCGGGGGTTCCTACGAGCAGTACTTC.

This sequence joins TRBV27 and TRBJ2-1, with 9 bases fitting TRBD2. CDR3 length equals 17 residues. Germline CDR1 MNHEY, CDR2 SMNVEV (reference sequence). V was clipped by 7 bases and J by 1 base; unmatched bases: 11. The CDR3 DNA follows: TGTGCCAGCACGGGCAAGGCGGGAGGGTCATCCTACAATGAGCAGTTCTTC. Its protein is CASTGKAGGSSYNEQFF.